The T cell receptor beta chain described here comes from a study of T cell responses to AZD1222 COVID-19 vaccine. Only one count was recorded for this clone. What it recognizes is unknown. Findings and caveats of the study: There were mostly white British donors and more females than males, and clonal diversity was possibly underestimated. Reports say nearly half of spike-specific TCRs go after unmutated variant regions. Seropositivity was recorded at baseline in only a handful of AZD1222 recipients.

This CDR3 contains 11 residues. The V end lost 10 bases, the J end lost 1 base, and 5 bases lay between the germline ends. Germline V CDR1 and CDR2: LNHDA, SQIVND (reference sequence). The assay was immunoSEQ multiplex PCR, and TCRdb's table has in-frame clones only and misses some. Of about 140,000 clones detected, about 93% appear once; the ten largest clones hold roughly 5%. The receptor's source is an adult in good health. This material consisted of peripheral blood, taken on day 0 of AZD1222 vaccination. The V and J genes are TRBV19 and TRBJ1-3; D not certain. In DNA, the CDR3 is TGTGCCACTCAGTCTGGAAACACCATATATTTT. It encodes CATQSGNTIYF.